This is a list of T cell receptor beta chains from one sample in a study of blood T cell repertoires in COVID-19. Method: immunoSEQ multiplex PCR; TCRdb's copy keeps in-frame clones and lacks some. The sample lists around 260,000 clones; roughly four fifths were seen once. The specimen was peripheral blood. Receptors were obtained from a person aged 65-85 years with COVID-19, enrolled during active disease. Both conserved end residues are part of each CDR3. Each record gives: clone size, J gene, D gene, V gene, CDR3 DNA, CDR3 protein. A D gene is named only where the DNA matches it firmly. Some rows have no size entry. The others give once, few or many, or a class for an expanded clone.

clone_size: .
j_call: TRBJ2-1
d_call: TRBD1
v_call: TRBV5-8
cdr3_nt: TGTGCCAGCAGCTTGGAACAGGGGACCTACAATGAGCAGTTCTTC
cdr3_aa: CASSLEQGTYNEQFF

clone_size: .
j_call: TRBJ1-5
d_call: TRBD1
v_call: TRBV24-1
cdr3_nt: TGTGCCACGGGGGACAGTCAGCCCCAGCATTTT
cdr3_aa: CATGDSQPQHF

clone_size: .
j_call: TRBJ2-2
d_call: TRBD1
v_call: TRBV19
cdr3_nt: TGTGCCAGTACACCGGGACAGGCCAACACCGGGGAGCTGTTTTTT
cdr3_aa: CASTPGQANTGELFF

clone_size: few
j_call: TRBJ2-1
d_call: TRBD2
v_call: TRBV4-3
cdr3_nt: TGCGCCAGCAGCCATTCACTAGCGGAGCCCTACAATGAGCAGTTCTTC
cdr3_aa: CASSHSLAEPYNEQFF

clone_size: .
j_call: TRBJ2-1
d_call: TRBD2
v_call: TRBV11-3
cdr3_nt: TGTGCCAGCAGCTTAGATCATAGCGGGAGGAATGAGCAGTTCTTC
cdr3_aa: CASSLDHSGRNEQFF

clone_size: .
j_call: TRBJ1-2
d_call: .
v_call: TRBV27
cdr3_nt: TGTGCCAGCAGTTTAGCAGGGTTAAAACAAGGCTACACCTTC
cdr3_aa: CASSLAGLKQGYTF

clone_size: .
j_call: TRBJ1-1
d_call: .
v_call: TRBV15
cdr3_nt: TGTGCCACCAGACGTGACAGGTTGTTCCTGAACACTGAAGCTTTCTTT
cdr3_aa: CATRRDRLFLNTEAFF

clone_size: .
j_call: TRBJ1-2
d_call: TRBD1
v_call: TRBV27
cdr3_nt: TGTGCCAGCAGCCCTCGGACAGGGGCCTATGGCTACACCTTC
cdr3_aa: CASSPRTGAYGYTF

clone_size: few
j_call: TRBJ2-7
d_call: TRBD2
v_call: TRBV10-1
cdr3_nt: TGCGCCAGCAGTGAGTGGGGCGGGGGTCTCTCCTACGAGCAGTACTTC
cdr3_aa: CASSEWGGGLSYEQYF

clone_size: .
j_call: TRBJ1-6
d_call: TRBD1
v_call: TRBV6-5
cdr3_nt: TGTGCCAGCAAATACAGGGGAAATTCACCCCTCCACTTT
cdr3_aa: CASKYRGNSPLHF

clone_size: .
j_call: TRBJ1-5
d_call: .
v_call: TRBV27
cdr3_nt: TGTGCCAGCAGTTCTTGGGGAGGGAATCAGCCCCAGCATTTT
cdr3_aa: CASSSWGGNQPQHF

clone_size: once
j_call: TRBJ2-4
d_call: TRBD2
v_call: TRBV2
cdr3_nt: TGTGCCAGCACGGGGAGCGGGACAGCCAAAAACATTCAGTACTTC
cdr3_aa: CASTGSGTAKNIQYF

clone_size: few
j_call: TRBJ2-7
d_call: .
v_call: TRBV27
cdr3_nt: TGTGCCAGCAGTTTAACCGGAGGGAGCGGAGGGGAGCAGTACTTC
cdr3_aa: CASSLTGGSGGEQYF

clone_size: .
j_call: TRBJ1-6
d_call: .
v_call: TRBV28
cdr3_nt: TGTGCCAGCAGCCCGGACAGTTTGACACCCCTCCACTTT
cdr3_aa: CASSPDSLTPLHF

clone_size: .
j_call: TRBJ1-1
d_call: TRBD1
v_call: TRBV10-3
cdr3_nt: TGTGCCATCAGTGAAAAAATAAGGGACAGGCCCAACCACGTTTTCTTT
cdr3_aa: CAISEKIRDRPNHVFF

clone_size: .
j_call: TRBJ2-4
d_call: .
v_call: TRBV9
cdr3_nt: TGTGCCAGCAGCGTAACCGAGGTGCCACAAAACATTCAGTACTTC
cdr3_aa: CASSVTEVPQNIQYF

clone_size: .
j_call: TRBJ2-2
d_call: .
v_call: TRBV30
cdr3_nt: TGTGCCTGTATCACCAGGGGTAGTATGGTGCTTGGGGAGCTGTTTTTT
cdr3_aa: CACITRGSMVLGELFF

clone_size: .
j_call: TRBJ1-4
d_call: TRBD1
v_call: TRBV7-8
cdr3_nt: TGTGCCAGCAGCCCCGGACAGGGTTCAAATGAAAAACTGTTTTTT
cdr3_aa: CASSPGQGSNEKLFF

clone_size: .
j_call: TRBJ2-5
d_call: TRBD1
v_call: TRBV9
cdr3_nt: TGTGCCAGCAGCGGCGGGGACAGGGGGCTATGGGAGACCCAGTACTTC
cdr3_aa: CASSGGDRGLWETQYF

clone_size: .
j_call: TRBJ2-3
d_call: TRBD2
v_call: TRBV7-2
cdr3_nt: TGTGCCAGCAGTACTAGCGCTGGCACAGATACGCAGTATTTT
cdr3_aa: CASSTSAGTDTQYF

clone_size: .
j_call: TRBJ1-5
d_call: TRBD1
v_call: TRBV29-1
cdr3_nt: TGCAGCGTTGTAGAGGGGGCTTCGAGCAATCAGCCCCAGCATTTT
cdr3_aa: CSVVEGASSNQPQHF

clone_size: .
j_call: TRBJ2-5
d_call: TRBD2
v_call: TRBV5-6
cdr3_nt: TGTGCCAGCAGCCCGGGACTAGCGGGAGGCCAAGAGACCCAGTACTTC
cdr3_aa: CASSPGLAGGQETQYF

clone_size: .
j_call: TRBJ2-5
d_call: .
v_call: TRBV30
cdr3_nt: TGTGCCTGGAGTGCCGGGGGGCCCACAGAGACCCAGTACTTC
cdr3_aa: CAWSAGGPTETQYF

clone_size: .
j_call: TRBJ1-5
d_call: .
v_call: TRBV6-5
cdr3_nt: TGTGCCAGCAGTCGGGGGGATTATCAGCCCCAGCATTTT
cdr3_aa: CASSRGDYQPQHF

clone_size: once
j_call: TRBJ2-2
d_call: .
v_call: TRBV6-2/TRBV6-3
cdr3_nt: TGTGCCAGCAGTTACGGAGGGGCGTTGGTCACCGGGGAGCTGTTTTTT
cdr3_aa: CASSYGGALVTGELFF

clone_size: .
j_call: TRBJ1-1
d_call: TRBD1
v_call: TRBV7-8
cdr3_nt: TGTGCCAGCAGCTTACTTTCTTGGGACAGGGGGCGGTTGAACACTGAAGCTTTCTTT
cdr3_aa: CASSLLSWDRGRLNTEAFF

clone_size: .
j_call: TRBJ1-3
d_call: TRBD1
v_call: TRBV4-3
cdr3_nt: TGCGCCAGCAGCCAAGATCTAAGACAGGGGCCCTCCTCGGCTGGAAACACCATATATTTT
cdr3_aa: CASSQDLRQGPSSAGNTIYF

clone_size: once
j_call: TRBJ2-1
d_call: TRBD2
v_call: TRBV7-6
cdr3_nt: TGTGCCAGCAGCTTCGGGACTAGCGGGAGTTTCAATGAGCAGTTCTTC
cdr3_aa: CASSFGTSGSFNEQFF

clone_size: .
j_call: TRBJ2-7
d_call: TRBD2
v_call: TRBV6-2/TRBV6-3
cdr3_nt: TGTGCCAGCAGTCACAGCGCTAGCGGTAACTACGAGCAGTACTTC
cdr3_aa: CASSHSASGNYEQYF

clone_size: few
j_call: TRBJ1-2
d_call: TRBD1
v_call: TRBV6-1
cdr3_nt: TGTGCCAGCAGTGAATGGAATCCGGGACAGGGAGGCTATGGCTACACCTTC
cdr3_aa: CASSEWNPGQGGYGYTF

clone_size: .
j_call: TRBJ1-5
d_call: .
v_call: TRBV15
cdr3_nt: TGTGCCACCAGCAGAGGCGGCAGTAATCAGCCCCAGCATTTT
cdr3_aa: CATSRGGSNQPQHF

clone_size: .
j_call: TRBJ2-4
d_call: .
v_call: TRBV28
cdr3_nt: TGTGCCAGCAGTTGGTCTTACGACAGCCCTCAGGGCATTCAGTACTTC
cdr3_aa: CASSWSYDSPQGIQYF

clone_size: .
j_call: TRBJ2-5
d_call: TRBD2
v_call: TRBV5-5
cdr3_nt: TGTGCCAGCAGCTTGGAGGGACTAGCGGGAGCTTACCAAGAGACCCAGTACTTC
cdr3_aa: CASSLEGLAGAYQETQYF

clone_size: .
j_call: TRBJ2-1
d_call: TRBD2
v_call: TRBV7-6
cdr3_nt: TGTGCCAGCAGCTTAATGGCTACTAGCGGGAGTTACAATGAGCAGTTCTTC
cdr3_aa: CASSLMATSGSYNEQFF

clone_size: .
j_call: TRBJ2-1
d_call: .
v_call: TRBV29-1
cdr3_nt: TGCAGCGCTAGAGACAGGTCTCTGGCCAATGAGCAGTTCTTC
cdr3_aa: CSARDRSLANEQFF

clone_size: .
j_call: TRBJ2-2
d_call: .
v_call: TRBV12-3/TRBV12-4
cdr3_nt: TGTGCCAGCAGTTTTCAGGTCGCCGGGGAGCTGTTTTTT
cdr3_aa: CASSFQVAGELFF

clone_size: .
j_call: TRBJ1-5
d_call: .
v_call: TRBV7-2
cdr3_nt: TGTGCCAGCAGCTTAGATGGGGGAGGGCCCCAGCATTTT
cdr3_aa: CASSLDGGGPQHF

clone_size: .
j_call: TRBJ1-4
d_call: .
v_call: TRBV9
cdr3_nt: TGTGCCAGCAGCGTAGCAGTACAGGGTAATGAAAAACTGTTTTTT
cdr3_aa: CASSVAVQGNEKLFF

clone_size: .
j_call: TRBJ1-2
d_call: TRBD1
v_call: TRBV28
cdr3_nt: TGTGCCAGCAGCCTACTCGACAGGGTTGGTGGCTACACCTTC
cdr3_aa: CASSLLDRVGGYTF

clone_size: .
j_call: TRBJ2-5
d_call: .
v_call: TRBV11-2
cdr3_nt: TGTGCCAGCAGCCCCTTCCGGGGGATGGAGACCCAGTACTTC
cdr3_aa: CASSPFRGMETQYF

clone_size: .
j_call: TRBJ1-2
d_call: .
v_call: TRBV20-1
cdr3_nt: TGCAGTGCTAGTACGGACACCGATGGCTACACCTTC
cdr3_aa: CSASTDTDGYTF

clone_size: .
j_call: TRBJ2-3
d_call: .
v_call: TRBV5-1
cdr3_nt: TGCGCCAGCAGCTTGGCAGGGCAAATAGGAGATACGCAGTATTTT
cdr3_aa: CASSLAGQIGDTQYF

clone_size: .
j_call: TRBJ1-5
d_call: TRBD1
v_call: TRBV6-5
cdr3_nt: TGTGCCAGCGGAACCAGGGGGATAGGCAATCAGCCCCAGCATTTT
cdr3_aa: CASGTRGIGNQPQHF

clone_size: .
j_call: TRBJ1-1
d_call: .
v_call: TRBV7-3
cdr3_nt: TGTGCCAGCAGCCAGTTAGGGGGCACTGAAGCTTTCTTT
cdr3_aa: CASSQLGGTEAFF

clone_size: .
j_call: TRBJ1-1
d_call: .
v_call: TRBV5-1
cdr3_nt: TGCGCCAGCAGCTTGGACATTAACACTGAAGCTTTCTTT
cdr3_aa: CASSLDINTEAFF

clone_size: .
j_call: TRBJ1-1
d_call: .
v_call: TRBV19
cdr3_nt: TGTGCCAGTAGTATATCTGCAGGCCTGGGCACTGAAGCTTTCTTT
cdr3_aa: CASSISAGLGTEAFF

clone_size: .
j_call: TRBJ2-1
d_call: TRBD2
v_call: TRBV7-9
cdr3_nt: TGTGCCAGCAGCTTAGGGCGGGAGTTAGGGGAGCAGTTCTTC
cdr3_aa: CASSLGRELGEQFF

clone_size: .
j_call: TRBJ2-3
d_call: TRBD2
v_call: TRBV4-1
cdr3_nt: TGCGCCAGCAGCCGCAGAGCGGGAGGCTTAGATACGCAGTATTTT
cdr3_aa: CASSRRAGGLDTQYF

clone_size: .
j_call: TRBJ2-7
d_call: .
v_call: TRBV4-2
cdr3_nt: TGTGCCAGCAGCCAAAACATACACTCCTACGAGCAGTACTTC
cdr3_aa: CASSQNIHSYEQYF

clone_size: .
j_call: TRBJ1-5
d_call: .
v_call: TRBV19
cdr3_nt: TGTGCCAGTAGCGACCCGGGCCTCCCGAGGGGCAATCAGCCCCAGCATTTT
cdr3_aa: CASSDPGLPRGNQPQHF